These 32 T cell receptor beta chains were all obtained from the same sample, sequenced in a study of spatial heterogeneity in lung cancer (dated by TCRdb to the late 2010s). The time point label here, explained by the study, means: sample taken at primary tumor resection. Without any cell sorting, TCR sequencing was performed on whole RNA extracted either from tumor and nontumor lung tissue or from cryopreserved PBMC samples. Libraries came from 5' RACE. TCRdb names NextSeq 500 as the instrument used. The public reads were reprocessed in TCRdb via fastp at Q25 and MiXCR, keeping in-frame beta chains. Rows merge per CDR3 protein into single entries with the most common DNA and genes. The sample data list 45,000 to 65,000 distinct CDR3 sequences, and roughly 7% of these were observed just once. Together, the top ten hold approximately 2.9% of the sample. This specimen consisted of PBMCs, obtained at surgery. The receptor source for this set is a female donor with early-stage non-small cell lung cancer.

This clonotype was observed at least ten times. The rearrangement links TRBV29-1 to TRBJ2-3; the D gene is possibly TRBD2 (6 bases). V shed 6 bases and J shed 8 bases, with 6 bases lying between them. The CDR3 extends over 9 amino acids. Germline V gene data show CDR1 as SQVTM and CDR2 as ANQGSEA. The CDR3 is CSVGGTQYF. The DNA for the CDR3 is TGCAGCGTCGGGGGTACGCAGTATTTT.

This clonotype was recorded a few times. CDR3 sequence (DNA): TGTGCCAGCTCACCAAGCGTAGCAGGAGCCCCCCTCTATGGCTACACCTTC. It codes for CASSPSVAGAPLYGYTF. The rearrangement uses TRBV18 and TRBJ1-2; no clear D gene. The V end lost 2 bases, the J end lost 4 bases, and 20 bases lay between the germline ends. The CDR3 has 17 amino acids. Germline assignment: CDR1 KGHSH and CDR2 LQKENI.

This clonotype appeared a few times. This chain links TRBV2 with TRBJ2-7; D is ambiguous. There are 14 residues in the CDR3. The V end lost 2 bases, the J end lost 4 bases, and 12 bases lay between the germline ends. The V gene's germline CDR1 is SNHLY and CDR2 FYNNEI. The CDR3 is CASSELGFPYEQYF. Here the CDR3 DNA reads TGTGCCAGCAGTGAACTAGGGTTCCCTTACGAGCAGTACTTC.

This clonotype came up many times. This chain links TRBV6-2 or TRBV6-3 with TRBJ2-3; D unclear. There are 13 residues in the CDR3. From germline, CDR1 is MNHEY and CDR2 SVGEGT. V lost 0 bases and J 7 bases, leaving 8 bases between the germline ends. The CDR3 loop is CASSYSRPNTQYF. CDR3 coding DNA: TGTGCCAGCAGTTACTCGAGACCCAATACGCAGTATTTT.

J is TRBJ1-3 and V is TRBV20-1; D ambiguous. The CDR3 extends over 12 amino acids. Germline V lookup: CDR1 DFQATT, CDR2 SNEGSKA (reference sequence). The CDR3 DNA follows: TGCAGCTCCTTGGTAGGAGGAAACACCATATATTTT. Protein sequence: CSSLVGGNTIYF.

This clonotype has a count of ten or more. V is TRBV28 and J is TRBJ1-5; D unclear. CDR1 and CDR2 (germline): MDHEN, SYDVKM. CDR3 length: 16 amino acids. Trimming shortened V by 5 bases and J by 4 bases, and 18 bases separated the two germline ends. As DNA, the CDR3 is TGTGCCAGCAGTCGGCAAGGGAAGGCCCCAAATCAGCCCCAGCATTTT. It codes for CASSRQGKAPNQPQHF.

The V call is TRBV12-3 or TRBV12-4, the J call TRBJ2-7, with 7 bases identical to TRBD1. The CDR3 is made up of 18 amino acids. With 5 bases clipped from V and 4 bases from J, the junction kept 20 bases outside the gene matches. Here the CDR3 DNA reads TGTGCCAGCAGTGCGGACAGGCCCAACCAACCCCAATGGTACGAGCAGTACTTC. It is translated as CASSADRPNQPQWYEQYF.

The CDR3 coding sequence is TGCAGTGCTAGAGATTACACAGGGGGGAAAGGTGAAGCTTTCTTT. Protein sequence: CSARDYTGGKGEAFF. This chain links TRBV20-1 with TRBJ1-1; 8 bases match TRBD1. The germline CDR1 and CDR2 sequences are DFQATT and SNEGSKA (reference sequence). The CDR3 extends over 15 amino acids. The junction had 10 bases not matched to a gene; V was cut back by 0 bases and J by 7 bases.

This clonotype has just a few counts. The rearrangement links TRBV7-9 to TRBJ1-6, with D possibly matching TRBD1 (6 bases). Per the germline V gene, CDR1 is SEHNR and CDR2 is FQNEAQ (reference sequence). The V gene lost 5 bases and the J gene lost 9 bases, with 11 bases spanning the gap. This CDR3 has 13 amino acids. The CDR3 DNA is TGTGCCAGCAGCCGCGACAGGCCTTCACCCCTCCACTTT. Amino acids: CASSRDRPSPLHF.

This clonotype was recorded many times. The genes are TRBV29-1 and TRBJ1-1; TRBD1 agrees at 9 bases. This CDR3 spans 13 amino acids. Germline V gene lookup returns CDR1 SQVTM and CDR2 ANQGSEA. The junction had 10 bases not matched to a gene; V was cut back by 6 bases and J by 8 bases. CDR3 region: CSVSSTGGAEAFF. CDR3 in DNA: TGCAGCGTGAGCAGCACAGGGGGCGCCGAAGCTTTCTTT.

This clonotype occurred a few times. The chain uses TRBV2 and TRBJ2-7, with 7 bases identical to TRBD1. This CDR3 comprises 14 residues. With 6 bases clipped from V and 6 bases from J, the junction kept 11 bases outside the gene matches. Germline V gene sequence: CDR1 SNHLY, CDR2 FYNNEI. CDR3: CASRETTGMGEQYF. CDR3 coding DNA: TGTGCCAGCAGGGAAACGACAGGGATGGGCGAGCAGTACTTC.

This clonotype was recorded many times. The chain is built from TRBV7-2 and TRBJ1-2; possibly TRBD1 for D (5 bases). CDR1 and CDR2 (germline): SGHTA, FQGNSA. V was pared by 2 bases and J by 2 bases, with 12 bases between. This CDR3 contains 15 residues. The CDR3: CASSLKGQGNYGYTF. For the CDR3, the DNA is TGTGCCAGCAGCTTAAAGGGTCAGGGAAACTATGGCTACACCTTC. Based on the CDR3 plus reference TRBV7-2 and TRBJ1-2, the full variable domain is GAGVSQSPSNKVTEKGKDVELRCDPISGHTALYWYRQSLGQGLEFLIYFQGNSAPDKSGLPSDRFSAERTGGSVSTLTIQRTQQEDSAVYLCASSLKGQGNYGYTFGSGTRLTVV.

This chain connects TRBV27 to TRBJ2-7; D is unclear. The germline V gene encodes CDR1 MNHEY and CDR2 SMNVEV (reference sequence). V shed 6 bases and J shed 0 bases, with 12 bases lying between them. This CDR3 region has 14 residues. This CDR3 is CASSRSGYSYEQYF. CDR3 in DNA: TGTGCCAGCAGCCGTTCGGGCTACTCCTACGAGCAGTACTTC.

The table lists this clonotype with many counts. The chain combines TRBV9 with TRBJ2-7; D perhaps matches TRBD1 (6 bases). The germline CDR1 and CDR2 sequences are SGDLS and YYNGEE. The CDR3 is 16 amino acids. Trimming stripped 4 bases from V and 2 bases from J, with 19 bases between. The CDR3 bases are TGTGCCAGCAGCCCGCAAAACAGGGTAAGGACCTACGAGCAGTACTTC. It yields the protein CASSPQNRVRTYEQYF.

This clonotype appeared many times. The rearrangement uses TRBV7-8 and TRBJ1-1; maybe TRBD1 (5 bases). V was pared by 10 bases and J by 2 bases, with 14 bases between. Per the germline V gene, CDR1 is SGHVS and CDR2 is FQNEAQ. This CDR3 contains 13 residues. In DNA form, the CDR3 reads TGTGCCACCGTGGGGCAGGCTAACACTGAAGCTTTCTTT. This encodes CATVGQANTEAFF.

This clonotype was counted many times. The chain combines TRBV7-3 with TRBJ1-2; D uncertain. The CDR3 spans 13 residues. CDR1 and CDR2 (germline): SGHTA, FQGTGA. V lost 5 bases, J lost 4 bases, and 11 bases lay in between. CDR3 nucleotides: TGTGCCAGCAGCCCCGACGGAGTCTATGGCTACACCTTC. Its translation is CASSPDGVYGYTF.

This clonotype was counted ten times or more. The CDR3 sequence: CSVEFETRGFYSNQPQHF. CDR3 sequence (DNA): TGCAGCGTTGAGTTTGAAACCAGGGGTTTCTATAGCAATCAGCCCCAGCATTTT. The chain has TRBV29-1 and TRBJ1-5, with D possibly matching TRBD1 (6 bases). This CDR3 spans 18 amino acids. Trimming shortened V by 3 bases and J by 0 bases, and 21 bases separated the two germline ends. The germline V gene encodes CDR1 SQVTM and CDR2 ANQGSEA. Combining the CDR3 with reference TRBV29-1 and TRBJ1-5 gives the whole variable domain SAVISQKPSRDICQRGTSLTIQCQVDSQVTMMFWYRQQPGQSLTLIATANQGSEATYESGFVIDKFPISRPNLTFSTLTVSNMSPEDSSIYLCSVEFETRGFYSNQPQHFGDGTRLSIL.

This clonotype was seen at least ten times. V gene TRBV12-3 or TRBV12-4 combines with J gene TRBJ2-4; 7 positions match TRBD1. This CDR3 contains 15 residues. Unmatched junction bases numbered 7, after V lost 0 bases and J lost 8 bases. CDR3 nucleotides: TGTGCCAGCAGTTTAGCCGAGACAGGGCGCGACATTCAGTACTTC. Its translation is CASSLAETGRDIQYF.

This clonotype appeared many times. V and J are TRBV15 and TRBJ1-5; D unclear. The V end was cut by 1 base, the J end by 3 bases, with 7 bases between. CDR3 length equals 14 residues. Germline-derived CDR1 and CDR2 are LNHNV and YYDKDF (reference sequence). This CDR3 reads CATSRANINQPQHF. CDR3 bases: TGTGCCACCAGCAGAGCGAACATCAATCAGCCCCAGCATTTT.

This clonotype was recorded many times. The chain links TRBV5-1 to TRBJ1-2; 8 nucleotides align to TRBD1. Germline values: CDR1 SGHRS, CDR2 YFSETQ. The CDR3 is made up of 14 amino acids. V dropped 3 bases and J dropped 8; count of bases not matched to a gene: 9. The CDR3 protein is CASSSEYRTGGYTF. The CDR3 DNA is TGCGCCAGCAGCTCTGAATATAGGACAGGGGGCTACACCTTC.

This clonotype was counted at least ten times. The chain is built from TRBV7-9 and TRBJ1-1, with D perhaps matching TRBD1 (5 bases). The germline V gene has CDR1 SEHNR and CDR2 FQNEAQ (reference sequence). The CDR3 runs 14 residues. V lost 1 base and J lost 4, with 10 bases in between. CDR3 in DNA: TGTGCCAGCAGCTTAGGGGGCTCTGGCACTGAAGCTTTCTTT. Its protein product is CASSLGGSGTEAFF.

This clonotype has just a few counts. This sequence joins TRBV5-1 and TRBJ2-7; TRBD1 is a possible D gene (5 bases). Trimming cost V 5 bases and J 3 bases, with 12 bases left between them. Looked up from germline, CDR1 is SGHRS and CDR2 is YFSETQ. The CDR3 spans 13 residues. The CDR3 spells CASRAGPLYEQYF. The CDR3 DNA reads as TGCGCCAGCAGGGCAGGGCCCCTCTACGAGCAGTACTTC.

This clonotype was observed many times. The chain recombines TRBV3-1 with TRBJ1-1, with D hard to call. Germline lookup yields CDR1 LGHDT and CDR2 YNNKEL (reference sequence). Trimming cost V 1 base and J 9 bases, with 12 bases left between them. CDR3 length: 13 residues. The DNA of the CDR3 is TGTGCCAGCAGCCAAGTAATGGCATCTAAAGCTTTCTTT. Protein product: CASSQVMASKAFF.

V is TRBV6-1 and J is TRBJ2-7; 7 bases match TRBD2. Looked up from germline, CDR1 is MNHNS and CDR2 is SASEGT. With V trimmed by 8 bases and J by 0 bases, 10 bases remained unmatched. The CDR3 runs to 15 residues. CDR3 amino acids: CASRDYFTSSYEQYF. CDR3 coding DNA: TGTGCCAGCCGGGACTACTTCACGAGCTCCTACGAGCAGTACTTC.

In this sample, this clonotype turned up many times. V usage is TRBV20-1 and J usage is TRBJ2-6, with no clear D. Germline CDR1 reads DFQATT; CDR2 reads SNEGSKA (reference sequence). The length of the CDR3 is 12 residues. Between the trimmed V and J ends, which lost 5 bases and 2 bases, there was a span of 4 bases. This CDR3 reads CSAHTGANVLTF. Written as DNA, the CDR3 is TGCAGTGCTCATACTGGGGCCAACGTCCTGACTTTC.

The sample holds a few counts of this clonotype. The chain couples TRBV2 to TRBJ1-6; D call uncertain. V shed 0 bases and J shed 8 bases, with 14 bases lying between them. Germline V gives CDR1 SNHLY, CDR2 FYNNEI. The CDR3 covers 16 residues. CDR3 bases: TGTGCCAGCAGTGAAGCGGGCAGGAGACTCTATTCACCCCTCCACTTT. Translated, it gives CASSEAGRRLYSPLHF.

Many counts were recorded for this clonotype. This chain uses TRBV24-1 with TRBJ2-1; TRBD1 aligns across 7 bases. CDR1 KGHDR and CDR2 SFDVKD come from the germline V gene. CDR3 length equals 12 residues. Trimming cost V 7 bases and J 6 bases; bases outside gene matches: 2. CDR3 region: CATRGQLNEQFF. CDR3 nucleotide sequence: TGTGCCACCAGGGGACAGCTCAATGAGCAGTTCTTC.

This clonotype was observed at least ten times. The V gene is TRBV20-1, the J gene TRBJ2-7; D possibly corresponds to TRBD2 (5 bases). This CDR3 contains 12 residues. Trimming stripped 1 base from V and 4 bases from J, with 8 bases between. In germline, CDR1 is DFQATT, CDR2 SNEGSKA (reference sequence). CDR3 DNA: TGCAGTGCTAGAGTGAGGGTATACGAGCAGTACTTC. Protein product: CSARVRVYEQYF.

This clonotype was observed many times. The chain uses TRBV15 and TRBJ1-4; 9 bases align to TRBD1. Germline V gene data show CDR1 as LNHNV and CDR2 as YYDKDF (reference sequence). J gave up 6 bases and V 8 bases, and 4 bases lay outside the gene matches. The length of the CDR3 is 13 residues. The CDR3 bases are TGTGCCACCTCGACAGGGGGAGATGAAAAACTGTTTTTT. Translated: CATSTGGDEKLFF.

This clonotype turned up a few times. V and J are TRBV12-3 or TRBV12-4 and TRBJ2-3; D unclear. The CDR3 contains 14 residues. Trimming pared 1 base from V and 6 bases from J, leaving 11 bases between. The CDR3 loop is CASSLDARMDTQYF. The CDR3 nucleotides read TGTGCCAGCAGTTTAGATGCCCGAATGGATACGCAGTATTTT.

Concerning this clonotype: This could be a read error, since a much larger clone is one nucleotide away. V gene TRBV7-6 combines with J gene TRBJ2-7; D gene unclear. The CDR3 length is 14 residues. Germline V lookup: CDR1 SGHVS, CDR2 FNYEAQ. CDR3 residues: CASSLHLSSYGQYF. DNA for the CDR3: TGTGCCAGCAGCTTGCACCTGAGCTCCTACGGGCAGTACTTC. Filled out from reference TRBV7-6 and TRBJ2-7, the complete variable domain reads GAGVSQSPRYKVTKRGQDVALRCDPISGHVSLYWYRQALGQGPEFLTYFNYEAQQDKSGLPNDRFSAERPEGSISTLTIQRTEQRDSAMYRCASSLHLSSYGQYFGPGTRLTVT.

This clonotype has a count of ten or more. V and J are TRBV15 and TRBJ2-2, with TRBD1 matching over 9 bases. CDR3 length equals 17 residues. V shed 0 bases and J 2 bases; nucleotides not matched to a gene: 4. Germline assignment: CDR1 LNHNV and CDR2 YYDKDF (reference sequence). The CDR3: CATSRDRDRDNTGELFF. The CDR3 DNA reads TGTGCCACCAGCAGAGACCGGGACAGGGACAACACCGGGGAGCTGTTTTTT.